Below, one T cell receptor (beta chain) is given with its context. This entry is derived from a study of blood T cell repertoires in COVID-19. Authors' processing steps: From reference gene primer amplification, estimates of nucleated cell counts were derived. Sequencing was performed with immunoSEQ multiplex PCR; in TCRdb, only in-frame clones are kept and a portion is missing. That table gives V, J and clone size, and the DNA gave D and trimming. The sample gives roughly 140,000 clones, around 79% of which show up once; roughly 8.6% is in the top ten. Sequenced material: peripheral blood. This TCR was sampled from a man over 45 with active or convalescent COVID-19.

The CDR3, as DNA: TGTGCCAGCAACTTGACTAGCGAGAGCACAGATACGCAGTATTTT. Protein sequence: CASNLTSESTDTQYF. The chain carries TRBV21-1 and TRBJ2-3; the DNA was not compared with TRBD2, the D call given in the table. TRBV21-1 is described as a pseudogene. CDR3 size: 15 residues.